This T cell receptor beta chain was sequenced during a study of blood T cell repertoires in COVID-19. Across the whole study: COVID-19 samples from acute and convalescent phases originated in the United States, Italy and Spain.

This clone was seen only a few times. CDR1 and CDR2 (germline): SEHNR, FQNEAQ (reference sequence). The germline V and J ends were trimmed by 1 base and 6 bases, with 7 bases remaining between them. The CDR3 length is 13 residues. In the authors' methods: Counts of nucleated cells, estimated from reference gene primer amplification, were obtained. Libraries were prepared by immunoSEQ multiplex PCR; TCRdb keeps only in-frame clonotypes and omits some of them. D and trimming were read from the DNA, whereas the V and J calls and clone size are those reported in that table. The sample lists under 300,000 clones; 80% to 90% were seen once.

This receptor was obtained from a man of 80 years or more with acute or convalescent COVID-19. The V gene is TRBV7-9, the J gene TRBJ2-1; D ambiguous. The sample consisted of peripheral blood. This CDR3 reads CASSLVQVNEQFF. CDR3 sequence (DNA): TGTGCCAGCAGCTTAGTGCAGGTCAATGAGCAGTTCTTC.